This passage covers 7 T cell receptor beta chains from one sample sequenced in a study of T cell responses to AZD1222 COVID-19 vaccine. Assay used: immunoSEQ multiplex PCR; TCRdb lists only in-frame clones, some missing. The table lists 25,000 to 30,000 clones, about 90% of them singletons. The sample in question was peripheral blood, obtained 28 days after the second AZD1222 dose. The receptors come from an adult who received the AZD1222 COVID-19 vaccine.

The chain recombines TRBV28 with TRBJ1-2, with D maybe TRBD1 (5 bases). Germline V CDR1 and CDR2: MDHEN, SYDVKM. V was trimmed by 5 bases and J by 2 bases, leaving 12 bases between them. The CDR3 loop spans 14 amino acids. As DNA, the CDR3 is TGTGCCAGCAGTGCAGGGCGGACCAACTATGGCTACACCTTC. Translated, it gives CASSAGRTNYGYTF.

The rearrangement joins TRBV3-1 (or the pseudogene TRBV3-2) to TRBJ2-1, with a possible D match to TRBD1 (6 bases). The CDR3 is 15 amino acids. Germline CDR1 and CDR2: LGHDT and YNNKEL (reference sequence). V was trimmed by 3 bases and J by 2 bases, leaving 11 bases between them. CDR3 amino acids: CASSQGAQPYNEQFF. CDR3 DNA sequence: TGTGCCAGCAGCCAGGGGGCGCAACCCTACAATGAGCAGTTCTTC.

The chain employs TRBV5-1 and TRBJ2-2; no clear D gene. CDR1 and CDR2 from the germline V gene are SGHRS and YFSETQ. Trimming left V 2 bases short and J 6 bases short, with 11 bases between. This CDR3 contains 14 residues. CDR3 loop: CASSFGWEAGELFF. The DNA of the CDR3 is TGCGCCAGCAGCTTTGGATGGGAAGCCGGGGAGCTGTTTTTT. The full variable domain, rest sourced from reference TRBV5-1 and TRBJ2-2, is KAGVTQTPRYLIKTRGQQVTLSCSPISGHRSVSWYQQTPGQGLQFLFEYFSETQRNKGNFPGRFSGRQFSNSRSEMNVSTLELGDSALYLCASSFGWEAGELFFGEGSRLTVL.

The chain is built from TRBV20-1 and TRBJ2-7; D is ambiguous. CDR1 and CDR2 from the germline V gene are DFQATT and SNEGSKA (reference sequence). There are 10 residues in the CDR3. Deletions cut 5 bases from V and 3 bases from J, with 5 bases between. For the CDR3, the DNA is TGCAGTGCTCAGAACTACGAGCAGTACTTC. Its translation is CSAQNYEQYF.

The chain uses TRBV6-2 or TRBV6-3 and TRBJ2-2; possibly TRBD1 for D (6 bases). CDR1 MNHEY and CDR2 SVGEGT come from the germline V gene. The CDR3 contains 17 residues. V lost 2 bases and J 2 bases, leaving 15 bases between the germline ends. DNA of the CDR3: TGTGCCAGCAGTTACCTGCAGGGGTATTTAAACACCGGGGAGCTGTTTTTT. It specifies CASSYLQGYLNTGELFF.

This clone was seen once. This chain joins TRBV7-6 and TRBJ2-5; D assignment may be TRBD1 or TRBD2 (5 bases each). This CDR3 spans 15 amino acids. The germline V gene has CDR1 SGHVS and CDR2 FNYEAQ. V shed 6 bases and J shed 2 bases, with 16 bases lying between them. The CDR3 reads CASSQTGTEQETQYF. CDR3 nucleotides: TGTGCCAGCAGTCAAACCGGGACCGAACAAGAGACCCAGTACTTC.

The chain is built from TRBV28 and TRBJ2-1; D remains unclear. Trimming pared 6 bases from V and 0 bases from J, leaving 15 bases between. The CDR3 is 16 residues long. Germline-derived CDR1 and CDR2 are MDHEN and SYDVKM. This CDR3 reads CASSGFHLSSYNEQFF. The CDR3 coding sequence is TGTGCCAGCAGCGGGTTCCACCTGAGCTCCTACAATGAGCAGTTCTTC.